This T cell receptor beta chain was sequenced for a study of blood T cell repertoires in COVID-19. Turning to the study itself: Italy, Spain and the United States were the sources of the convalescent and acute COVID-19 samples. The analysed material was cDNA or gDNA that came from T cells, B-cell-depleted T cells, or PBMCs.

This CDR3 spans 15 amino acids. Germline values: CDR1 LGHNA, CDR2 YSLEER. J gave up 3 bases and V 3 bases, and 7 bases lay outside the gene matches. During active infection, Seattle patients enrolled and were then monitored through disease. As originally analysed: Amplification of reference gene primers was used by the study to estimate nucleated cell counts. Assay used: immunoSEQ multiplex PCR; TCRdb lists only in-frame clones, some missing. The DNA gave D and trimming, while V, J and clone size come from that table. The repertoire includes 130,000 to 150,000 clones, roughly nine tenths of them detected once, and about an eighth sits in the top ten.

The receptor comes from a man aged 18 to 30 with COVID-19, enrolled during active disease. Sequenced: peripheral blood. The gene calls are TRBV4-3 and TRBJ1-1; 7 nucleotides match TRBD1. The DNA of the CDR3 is TGCGCCAGCAGCCACCCTATACAGGGGCACACTGAAGCTTTCTTT. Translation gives CASSHPIQGHTEAFF.